Following are 23 T cell receptor beta chains from one sample sequenced in a study of shared clonotypes between healthy human individuals. The table came from immunoSEQ multiplex PCR; TCRdb's copy has only in-frame clones and leaves some out. This sample has roughly 660,000 clones; less than 95% occur once, and the top ten carry 34%. The sequenced material came from memory CD8+ T cells from PBMCs. As to subset: CD45RO+ cells pooled with CCR7-negative TemRA cells. These receptors all stem from a man between 18 and 29 years old in good health. Some clones in this sample may be carry-over from other donors' samples.

The rearrangement uses TRBV7-9 and TRBJ2-1, with TRBD2 identical over 7 bases. Looked up from germline, CDR1 is SEHNR and CDR2 is FQNEAQ (reference sequence). CDR3 length: 14 residues. V trimming: 0 bases; J trimming: 5 bases; junction bases outside the gene matches: 1. The CDR3 sequence: CASSLATSDNEQFF. The CDR3 DNA reads TGTGCCAGCAGCTTAGCTACTAGCGACAATGAGCAGTTCTTC.

This chain uses TRBV5-1 with TRBJ2-7; no firm D call. This CDR3 contains 15 residues. Trimming pared 1 base from V and 0 bases from J, leaving 11 bases between. Germline V gene data show CDR1 as SGHRS and CDR2 as YFSETQ. CDR3 bases: TGCGCCAGCAGCTTGCCGAGCGCGAGCTCCTACGAGCAGTACTTC. This gives the protein CASSLPSASSYEQYF.

This sequence joins TRBV19 and TRBJ1-1; no definite D call. The CDR3 extends over 17 amino acids. Germline V gene data show CDR1 as LNHDA and CDR2 as SQIVND (reference sequence). Trimming pared 2 bases from V and 0 bases from J, leaving 16 bases between. The CDR3: CASSIRVRRVLNTEAFF. CDR3 nucleotides: TGTGCCAGTAGTATACGGGTCCGCAGAGTCCTGAACACTGAAGCTTTCTTT.

This chain uses TRBV4-3 with TRBJ2-7, with D possibly TRBD2 on 6 matching bases. This CDR3 is built from 15 residues. Per germline, CDR1 LGHNA and CDR2 YSLEER. The V and J ends lost 4 bases and 4 bases respectively, with 17 bases between them. The CDR3 nucleotides are TGCGCCAGCAGCCCGCTGCCTGGGAGGCAATACGAGCAGTACTTC. Translating it yields CASSPLPGRQYEQYF.

The J gene is TRBJ1-2, the V gene TRBV9; 7 bases are a match to TRBD1. Germline assignment: CDR1 SGDLS and CDR2 YYNGEE. The length of the CDR3 is 15 residues. J was trimmed by 3 bases and V by 4 bases; bases with no gene match: 9. CDR3 bases: TGTGCCAGCAGCCCCGGACAGGTTAGGTACTATGGCTACACCTTC. It encodes CASSPGQVRYYGYTF.

The chain combines TRBV5-1 with TRBJ2-1, with TRBD2 identical over 7 bases. The CDR3 length is 17 residues. V trimming: 0 bases; J trimming: 6 bases; junction bases outside the gene matches: 12. Germline V gene lookup returns CDR1 SGHRS and CDR2 YFSETQ. The CDR3 is CASSLDQLSGTVNEQFF. The CDR3 nucleotides are TGCGCCAGCAGCTTGGACCAGTTAAGCGGGACCGTCAATGAGCAGTTCTTC.

The V and J genes are TRBV7-9 and TRBJ2-7; 8 bases are shared with TRBD1. CDR3 size: 15 residues. With 5 bases clipped from V and 5 bases from J, the junction kept 11 bases outside the gene matches. CDR1 is SEHNR, CDR2 FQNEAQ, per germline (reference sequence). CDR3 loop: CASSNSTGVWNEQYF. The CDR3 bases are TGTGCCAGCAGCAACTCGACAGGGGTGTGGAACGAGCAGTACTTC. Together with reference TRBV7-9 and TRBJ2-7, the CDR3 gives the full variable domain: DTGVSQNPRHKITKRGQNVTFRCDPISEHNRLYWYRQTLGQGPEFLTYFQNEAQLEKSRLLSDRFSAERPKGSFSTLEIQRTEQGDSAMYLCASSNSTGVWNEQYFGPGTRLTVT.

The chain is built from TRBV5-6 and TRBJ2-7; 9 bases agree with TRBD1. The CDR3 runs 15 residues. The V gene end was trimmed by 4 bases and the J gene end by 2 bases; junction bases not matched to a gene: 7. The germline CDR1 and CDR2 sequences are SGHDT and YYEEEE. The CDR3 here is CASSDGTGRAYEQYF. The CDR3, as DNA: TGTGCCAGCAGCGACGGGACAGGGAGAGCCTACGAGCAGTACTTC.

The chain employs TRBV6-1 and TRBJ2-5; TRBD1 matches 10 bases. The germline V gene encodes CDR1 MNHNS and CDR2 SASEGT. CDR3 length equals 15 residues. V trimming: 6 bases; J trimming: 2 bases; junction bases outside the gene matches: 6. The CDR3 region is CASSLGQGVQETQYF. The CDR3 DNA is TGTGCCAGCAGCCTTGGACAGGGGGTACAAGAGACCCAGTACTTC.

The chain couples TRBV9 to TRBJ2-5; D gene uncertain. The CDR3 has 16 amino acids. Germline-derived CDR1 and CDR2 are SGDLS and YYNGEE. V gave up 0 bases and J gave up 3 bases, with 15 bases separating them. The CDR3 reads CASSVGIFRFEETQYF. The CDR3 nucleotides read TGTGCCAGCAGCGTAGGAATATTCCGTTTCGAAGAGACCCAGTACTTC.

The chain joins TRBV19 to TRBJ2-7, with 9 positions matching TRBD1. This CDR3 is built from 15 residues. Per the germline V gene, CDR1 is LNHDA and CDR2 is SQIVND (reference sequence). J was trimmed by 4 bases and V by 6 bases; bases with no gene match: 10. The CDR3 DNA sequence: TGTGCCAGTAGGGAATCCGGGACAGGGTTTTACGAGCAGTACTTC. This translates into CASRESGTGFYEQYF.

The chain recombines TRBV12-2 with TRBJ2-1; the D segment call TRBD2 is taken from the table without a DNA check. TRBV12-2 counts as a pseudogene. The CDR3 has 16 amino acids. CDR3 sequence: CASRPRLTFSYNEQFF. The CDR3 nucleotides are TGTGCAAGTCGCCCCCGTCTAACCTTCTCCTACAATGAGCAGTTCTTC.

The chain uses TRBV9 and TRBJ1-3; D possibly corresponds to TRBD1 (5 bases). The CDR3 sequence is 16 residues long. The V gene's germline CDR1 is SGDLS and CDR2 YYNGEE. The V end was cut by 0 bases, the J end by 1 base, with 11 bases between. Here the CDR3 reads CASSVDPTASGNTIYF. CDR3 sequence (DNA): TGTGCCAGCAGCGTAGACCCGACAGCATCTGGAAACACCATATATTTT.

The gene calls are TRBV28 and TRBJ2-7; D gene ambiguous. Per the germline V gene, CDR1 is MDHEN and CDR2 is SYDVKM. This CDR3 has 11 residues. Trimming removed 5 bases from V and 4 bases from J, with 6 bases in between. The CDR3, as DNA: TGTGCCAGCAGTCCTCAATACGAGCAGTACTTC. Translating gives CASSPQYEQYF.

This clone was detected only once. V usage is TRBV7-9 and J usage is TRBJ2-7; D not resolved. This CDR3 is 12 amino acids long. Germline-derived CDR1 and CDR2 are SEHNR and FQNEAQ (reference sequence). The V end was cut by 4 bases, the J end by 0 bases, with 4 bases between. CDR3 in amino acids: CASSSISYEQYF. The CDR3 DNA follows: TGTGCCAGCAGCTCCATCTCCTACGAGCAGTACTTC.

The chain links TRBV6-4 to TRBJ2-1; 10 nucleotides agree with TRBD2. Trimming at V came to 6 bases and at J to 2 bases, leaving 7 bases not matched to a gene. This CDR3 is built from 16 residues. The germline V gene encodes CDR1 MRHNA and CDR2 SNTAGT. In nucleotides, the CDR3 is TGTGCCAGCAGCTGGAGCGGGAGGGCCCCCTACAATGAGCAGTTCTTC. Encoded protein: CASSWSGRAPYNEQFF.

The CDR3 sequence: CASSIRLDPGGELFF. In DNA form, the CDR3 reads TGTGCCAGCAGCATCCGACTAGACCCGGGAGGGGAGCTGTTTTTT. The V and J genes are TRBV11-1 and TRBJ2-2; possible D gene TRBD2, 6 bases. The CDR3 loop spans 15 amino acids. Deletions cut 5 bases from V and 8 bases from J, with 18 bases between. The V gene's germline CDR1 is SGHAT and CDR2 FQDESV (reference sequence).

The V gene is TRBV7-3, the J gene TRBJ2-3; 7 bases are shared with TRBD1. Germline CDR1 is SGHTA and CDR2 is FQGTGA. V trimming: 5 bases; J trimming: 0 bases; junction bases outside the gene matches: 8. This CDR3 contains 16 residues. The CDR3 here is CASSPQGVGSTDTQYF. DNA of the CDR3: TGTGCCAGCAGCCCCCAGGGGGTGGGAAGCACAGATACGCAGTATTTT.

The chain links TRBV29-1 to TRBJ2-2; 8 bases match TRBD1. This CDR3 is built from 14 residues. J was trimmed by 3 bases and V by 7 bases; bases with no gene match: 7. Germline V gives CDR1 SQVTM, CDR2 ANQGSEA. In DNA, the CDR3 is TGCAGCGCTCGGACAGGGCTCGACACCGGGGAGCTGTTTTTT. It specifies CSARTGLDTGELFF.

J is TRBJ2-7 and V is TRBV15; D may be TRBD1 or TRBD2 (6 bases each). Germline lookup yields CDR1 LNHNV and CDR2 YYDKDF (reference sequence). V gave up 5 bases and J gave up 3 bases, with 17 bases separating them. This CDR3 contains 15 residues. The CDR3 region has the DNA TGTGCCACCAGCCCCCGAGTGGGGGGCCGCTACGAGCAGTACTTC. Its translation: CATSPRVGGRYEQYF.

This clone was found once. The chain employs TRBV4-3 and TRBJ1-4; D may be TRBD1 (5 bases). Trimming shortened V by 2 bases and J by 5 bases, and 9 bases separated the two germline ends. The CDR3 runs to 14 residues. Germline CDR1 is LGHNA and CDR2 is YSLEER. The CDR3 region is CASSQWQGNEKLFF. The DNA for the CDR3 is TGCGCCAGCAGCCAATGGCAGGGAAATGAAAAACTGTTTTTT.

This clone was seen many times. The chain couples TRBV5-6 to TRBJ2-1, with D maybe TRBD1 (5 bases). V was cut by 5 bases and J by 7 bases, with 13 bases left in between. Germline lookup yields CDR1 SGHDT and CDR2 YYEEEE. The CDR3 is 13 amino acids. The CDR3 reads CASRSMDINEQFF. The CDR3 bases are TGTGCCAGCAGGTCGATGGACATTAATGAGCAGTTCTTC.

A remark on this clone: The same CDR3 can be traced to other DNA sequences in this sample. The V call is TRBV6-5, the J call TRBJ1-1; tentative D call: TRBD1 (5 bases). Germline V gives CDR1 MNHEY, CDR2 SVGAGI. The CDR3 contains 14 residues. V was clipped by 2 bases and J by 1 base, with 8 bases between them. CDR3 coding DNA: TGTGCCAGCAGTTACGGGGGTGAGAACACTGAAGCTTTCTTT. As protein: CASSYGGENTEAFF.